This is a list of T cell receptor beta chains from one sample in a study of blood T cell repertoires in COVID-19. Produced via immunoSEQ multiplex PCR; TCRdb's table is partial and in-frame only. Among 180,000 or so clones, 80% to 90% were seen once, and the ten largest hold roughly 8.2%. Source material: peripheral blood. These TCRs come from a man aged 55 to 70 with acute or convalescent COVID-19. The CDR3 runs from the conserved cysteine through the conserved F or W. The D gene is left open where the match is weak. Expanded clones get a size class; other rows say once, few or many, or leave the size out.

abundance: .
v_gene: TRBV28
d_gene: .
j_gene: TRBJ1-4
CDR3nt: TGTGCCAGCAGTTCCCGGGAGGAAAAACTGTTTTTT
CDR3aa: CASSSREEKLFF

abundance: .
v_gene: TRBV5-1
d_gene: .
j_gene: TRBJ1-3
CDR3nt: TGCGCCAGCAGCCCCGGGTTCTCTGGAAACACCATATATTTT
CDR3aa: CASSPGFSGNTIYF

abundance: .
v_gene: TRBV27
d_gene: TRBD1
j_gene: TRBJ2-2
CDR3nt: TGTGCCAGCGCGACAGGGTGGGCCTTCACCGGGGAGCTGTTTTTT
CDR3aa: CASATGWAFTGELFF

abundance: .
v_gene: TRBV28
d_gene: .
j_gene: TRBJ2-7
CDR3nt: TGTGCCAGCACTCGGACTGCGACAACCTACGAGCAGTACTTC
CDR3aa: CASTRTATTYEQYF

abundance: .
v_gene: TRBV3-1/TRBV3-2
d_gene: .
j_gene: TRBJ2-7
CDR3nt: TGTGCCAGCAGCCAAAGATTCGGGACTTTCGACGAGCAGTACTTC
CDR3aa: CASSQRFGTFDEQYF

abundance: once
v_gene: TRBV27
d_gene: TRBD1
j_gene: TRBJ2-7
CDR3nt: TGTGCCAGCAGTATCGGGACAGGGTCTTACGAGCAGTACTTC
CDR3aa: CASSIGTGSYEQYF

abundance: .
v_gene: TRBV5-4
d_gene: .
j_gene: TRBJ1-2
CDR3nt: TGTGCCAGCAGCTTGGTGGGGAAATCCGGGGTGGGCTACACCTTC
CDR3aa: CASSLVGKSGVGYTF

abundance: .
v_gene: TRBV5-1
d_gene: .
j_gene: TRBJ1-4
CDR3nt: TGCGCCAGCAGCTTTGGGGGCGAGGAAAAACTGTTTTTT
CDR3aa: CASSFGGEEKLFF

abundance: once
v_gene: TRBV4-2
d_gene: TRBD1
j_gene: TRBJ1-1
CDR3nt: TGTGCCAGCAGACAGGGGGGTTTTACTGAAGCTTTCTTT
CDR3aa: CASRQGGFTEAFF

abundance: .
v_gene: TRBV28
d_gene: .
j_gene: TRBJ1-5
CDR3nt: TGTGCCACGGGCGGGTTTAGCAATCAGCCCCAGCATTTT
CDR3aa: CATGGFSNQPQHF

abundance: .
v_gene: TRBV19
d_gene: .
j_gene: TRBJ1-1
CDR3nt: TGTGCCAGTTCTCTCCTCAGGACTTCGAACACTGAAGCTTTCTTT
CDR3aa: CASSLLRTSNTEAFF

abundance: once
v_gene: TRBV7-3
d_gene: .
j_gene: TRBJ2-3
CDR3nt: TGTGCCAGCAGCTTTTCAGTTCCAGATACGCAGTATTTT
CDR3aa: CASSFSVPDTQYF

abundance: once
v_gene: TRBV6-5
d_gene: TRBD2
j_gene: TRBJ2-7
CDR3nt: TGTGCCGGCCTTGGTTGGACTAGCGAATACGAGCAGTACTTC
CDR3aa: CAGLGWTSEYEQYF

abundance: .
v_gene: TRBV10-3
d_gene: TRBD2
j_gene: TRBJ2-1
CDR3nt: TGTGCCATCAGTTTTTCCGGGACTAGCGCCTCCGCTATGAACAATGAGCAGTTCTTC
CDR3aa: CAISFSGTSASAMNNEQFF

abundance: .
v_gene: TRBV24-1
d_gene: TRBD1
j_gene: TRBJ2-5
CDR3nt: TGTGCCACCAGTGGCCGGGACAGGAACCAAGAGACCCAGTACTTC
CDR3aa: CATSGRDRNQETQYF

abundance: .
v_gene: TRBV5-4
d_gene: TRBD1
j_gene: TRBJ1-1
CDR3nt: TGTGCCAGCAGCTCGAGCGACTTCAGGGGGCTTGGGGGTGAAGCTTTCTTT
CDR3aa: CASSSSDFRGLGGEAFF

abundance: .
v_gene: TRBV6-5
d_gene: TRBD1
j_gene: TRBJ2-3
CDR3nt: TGTGCCAGCAGCGGCCGGGACAGGGGGCCAGATACGCAGTATTTT
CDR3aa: CASSGRDRGPDTQYF

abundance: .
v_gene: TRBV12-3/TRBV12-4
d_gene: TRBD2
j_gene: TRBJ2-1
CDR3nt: TGTGCCAGCAGCCGCGGGACTAGCGGCAAGTTCTTC
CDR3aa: CASSRGTSGKFF

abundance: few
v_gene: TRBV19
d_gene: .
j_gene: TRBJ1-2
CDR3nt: TGTGCCAGTACCCCTGTTATAGGGGTCATTAATGGCTACACCTTC
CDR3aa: CASTPVIGVINGYTF

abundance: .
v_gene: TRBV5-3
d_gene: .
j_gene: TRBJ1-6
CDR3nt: TGTGCCAGAAGCTCGACGGGAAATTCACCCCTCCACTTT
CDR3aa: CARSSTGNSPLHF

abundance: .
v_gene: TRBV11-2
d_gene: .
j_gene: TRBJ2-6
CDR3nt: TGTGCCAGCAGCTTAGCGTCGGCTGGGGCCAACGTCCTGACTTTC
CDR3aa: CASSLASAGANVLTF

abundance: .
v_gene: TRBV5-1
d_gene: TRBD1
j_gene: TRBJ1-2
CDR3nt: TGCGCCAGCAGCTTGGAGACAGGGCCTATAGGCTACACCTTC
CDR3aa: CASSLETGPIGYTF

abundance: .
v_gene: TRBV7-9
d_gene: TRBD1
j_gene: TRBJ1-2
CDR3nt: TGTGCCAGCAGTTTAGGGGGGAACAGGGGCCGGGCCTATGGCTACACCTTC
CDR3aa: CASSLGGNRGRAYGYTF

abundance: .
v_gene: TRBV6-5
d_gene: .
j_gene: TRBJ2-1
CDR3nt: TGTGCCAGCAGAATGTTTCAGGGGTACAATGAGCAGTTCTTC
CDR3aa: CASRMFQGYNEQFF

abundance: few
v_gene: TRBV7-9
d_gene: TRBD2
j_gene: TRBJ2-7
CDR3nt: TGTGCCAGCAACCCAAGACTAGCGGGAGAAAACGAGCAGTACTTC
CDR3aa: CASNPRLAGENEQYF

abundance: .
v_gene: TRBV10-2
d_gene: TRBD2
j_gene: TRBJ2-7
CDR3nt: TGCGCCAGCAGTGTTGGACTAGCGGGAGTCTATGAGCAGTACTTC
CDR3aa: CASSVGLAGVYEQYF

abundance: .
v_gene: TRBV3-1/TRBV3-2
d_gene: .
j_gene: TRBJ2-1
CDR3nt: TGTGCCAGCAGCCGGGGGGGCGCCGGTGAGCAGTTCTTC
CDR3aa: CASSRGGAGEQFF

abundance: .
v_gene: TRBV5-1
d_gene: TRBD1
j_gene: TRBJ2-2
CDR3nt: TGCGCCAGCAGCGTGGGGACAGGGCACACCGGGGAGCTGTTTTTT
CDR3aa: CASSVGTGHTGELFF

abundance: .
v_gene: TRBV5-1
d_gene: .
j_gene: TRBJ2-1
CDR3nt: TGCGCCAGCAGCTTGGGTCCGGGTAGCAATGAGCAGTTCTTC
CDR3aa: CASSLGPGSNEQFF

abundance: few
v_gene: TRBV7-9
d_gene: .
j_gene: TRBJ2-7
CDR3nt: TGTGCCAGCAGCTTAGAAGGCGGGCCAAGCTACGAGCAGTACTTC
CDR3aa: CASSLEGGPSYEQYF

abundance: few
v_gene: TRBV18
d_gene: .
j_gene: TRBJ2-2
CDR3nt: TGTGCCAGCACCCCCGGGGGATACACCGGGGAGCTGTTTTTT
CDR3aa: CASTPGGYTGELFF

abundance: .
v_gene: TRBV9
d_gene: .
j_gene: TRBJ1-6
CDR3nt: TGTGCCAGCAGCGTAGGTGCGAATTCACCCCTCCACTTT
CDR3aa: CASSVGANSPLHF

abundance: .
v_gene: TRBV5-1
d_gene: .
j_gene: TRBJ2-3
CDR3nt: TGCGCCAGCAGCCTACCTCTAGGCGGGAGCACAGATACGCAGTATTTT
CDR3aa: CASSLPLGGSTDTQYF

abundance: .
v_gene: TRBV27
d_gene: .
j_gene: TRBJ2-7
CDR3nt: TGTGCCACGCGCCATAAATCCGTGGTACGTCGGTGGGAGCAGTACTTC
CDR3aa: CATRHKSVVRRWEQYF

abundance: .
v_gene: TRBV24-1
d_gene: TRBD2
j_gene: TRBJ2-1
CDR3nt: TGTGCCACCAGTGATTCCCTAGCGGGCCTCTCCTACAATGAGCAGTTCTTC
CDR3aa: CATSDSLAGLSYNEQFF

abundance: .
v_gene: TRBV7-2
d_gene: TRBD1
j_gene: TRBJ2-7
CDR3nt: TGTGCCAGCAGCCCCGACGGGACAGGCCCCTACGAGCAGTACTTC
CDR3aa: CASSPDGTGPYEQYF

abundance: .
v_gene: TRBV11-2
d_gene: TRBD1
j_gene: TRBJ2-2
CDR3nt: TGTGCCAGCAACCCCAAACAGGGGGCTGTCACCGGGGAGCTGTTTTTT
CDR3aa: CASNPKQGAVTGELFF

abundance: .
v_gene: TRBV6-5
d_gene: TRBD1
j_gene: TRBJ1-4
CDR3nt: TGTGCCAGCAGTCACCGGGACAGACATGAAAAACTGTTTTTT
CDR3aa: CASSHRDRHEKLFF

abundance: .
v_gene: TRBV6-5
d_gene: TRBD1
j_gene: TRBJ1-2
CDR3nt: TGTGCCAGCAGTTACTCCGGGACAGGGGAATTTGGCTACACCTTC
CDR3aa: CASSYSGTGEFGYTF

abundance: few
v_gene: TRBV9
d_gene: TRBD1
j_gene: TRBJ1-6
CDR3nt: TGTGCCAGCAGCGTACAGGGGGAATTAAATTCACCCCTCCACTTT
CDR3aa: CASSVQGELNSPLHF

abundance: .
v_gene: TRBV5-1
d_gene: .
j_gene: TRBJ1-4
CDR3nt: TGCGCCAGCAGCTTGGGGGGGCAAGGGCATGAAAAACTGTTTTTT
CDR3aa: CASSLGGQGHEKLFF

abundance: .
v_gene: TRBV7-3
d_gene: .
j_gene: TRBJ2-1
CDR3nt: TGTGCCAGCAGCTTTGGCGGGTCCCCCTACAATGAGCAGTTCTTC
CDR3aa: CASSFGGSPYNEQFF

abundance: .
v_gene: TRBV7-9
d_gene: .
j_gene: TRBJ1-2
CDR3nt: TGTGCCAGCAGCTCACCGGGATTAGGGGGTTATGGCTACACCTTC
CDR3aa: CASSSPGLGGYGYTF

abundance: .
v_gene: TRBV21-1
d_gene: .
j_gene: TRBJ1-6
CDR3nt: TGTGCCAGCAGCCCGAAAGAAGTGCAGACAGGGCAAATTTCACCCCTCCACTTT
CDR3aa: CASSPKEVQTGQISPLHF

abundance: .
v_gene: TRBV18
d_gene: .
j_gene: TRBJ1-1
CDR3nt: TGTGCCAGCTCACCCTGGACTGTTTATGAAGCTTTCTTT
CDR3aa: CASSPWTVYEAFF

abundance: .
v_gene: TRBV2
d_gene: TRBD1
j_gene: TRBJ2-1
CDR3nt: TGTGCCAGCAGTCGGACAGGTGGTGAGCAGTTCTTC
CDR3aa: CASSRTGGEQFF

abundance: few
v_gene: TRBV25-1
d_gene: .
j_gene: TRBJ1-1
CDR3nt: TGTGCCAGCAGTGAACCAGGGCCCTCGAAGTGCGCTTTCTTT
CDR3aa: CASSEPGPSKCAFF

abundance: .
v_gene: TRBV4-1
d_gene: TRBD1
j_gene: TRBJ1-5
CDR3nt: TGCGCCAGCAGCCAAGTGGCATATGGGGACAGGGGGCCCGGCAATCAGCCCCAGCATTTT
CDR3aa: CASSQVAYGDRGPGNQPQHF